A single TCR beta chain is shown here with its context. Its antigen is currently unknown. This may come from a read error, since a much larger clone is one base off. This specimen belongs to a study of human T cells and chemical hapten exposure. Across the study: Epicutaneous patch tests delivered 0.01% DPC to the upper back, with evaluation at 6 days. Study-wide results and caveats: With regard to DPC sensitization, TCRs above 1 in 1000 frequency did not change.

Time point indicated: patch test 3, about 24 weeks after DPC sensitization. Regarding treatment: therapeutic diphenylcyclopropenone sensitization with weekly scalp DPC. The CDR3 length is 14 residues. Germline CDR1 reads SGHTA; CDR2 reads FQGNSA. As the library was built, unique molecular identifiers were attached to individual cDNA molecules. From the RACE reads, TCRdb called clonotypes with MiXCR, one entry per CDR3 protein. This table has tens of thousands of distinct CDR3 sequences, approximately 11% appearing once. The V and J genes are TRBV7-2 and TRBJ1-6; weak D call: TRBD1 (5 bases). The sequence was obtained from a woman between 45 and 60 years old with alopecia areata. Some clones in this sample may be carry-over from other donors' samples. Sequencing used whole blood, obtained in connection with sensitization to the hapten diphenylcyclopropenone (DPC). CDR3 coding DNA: TGTGCCAGCAGCCCGGGACGGCATAAATCACCCCTCCACTTT. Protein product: CASSPGRHKSPLHF.